One sample yielded the 28 T cell receptor beta chains listed below, sequenced in a study of blood T cell repertoires in COVID-19. The table came from immunoSEQ multiplex PCR; TCRdb's copy has only in-frame clones and leaves some out. The sample yields fewer than 200,000 clones, 80% to 90% seen once. The sample was peripheral blood. These TCRs come from a man aged 50 to 60 with active or convalescent COVID-19.

The gene calls are TRBV12-3 or TRBV12-4 and TRBJ2-1; 8 positions match TRBD1. This CDR3 spans 12 amino acids. Trimming took 7 bases from V and 16 from J; bases not matched to a gene: 12. The CDR3 DNA reads TGTGCCAGCAACCCCTCTGGACAGGGAGTTTTCTTC. Amino acid sequence: CASNPSGQGVFF.

The rearrangement joins TRBV24-1 to TRBJ1-1; TRBD1 agrees at 7 bases. Germline values: CDR1 KGHDR, CDR2 SFDVKD. V dropped 6 bases and J dropped 1; count of bases not matched to a gene: 4. The CDR3 runs 14 residues. The DNA for the CDR3 is TGTGCCACCAGTAGGGACAGTTCGAACACTGAAGCTTTCTTT. Residues: CATSRDSSNTEAFF.

The chain combines TRBV5-6 with TRBJ2-7, with D possibly TRBD1 on 6 matching bases. Trimming cost V 2 bases and J 2 bases, with 20 bases left between them. The CDR3 sequence is 17 residues long. Germline V CDR1 and CDR2: SGHDT, YYEEEE. The CDR3 DNA sequence: TGTGCCAGCAGCTTCCCCATCGACAGGACCGGGCCCTACGAGCAGTACTTC. Its protein product is CASSFPIDRTGPYEQYF.

V gene TRBV2 combines with J gene TRBJ1-1; D is perhaps TRBD1 (6 bases). In germline, CDR1 is SNHLY, CDR2 FYNNEI. The CDR3 consists of 12 residues. The V gene lost 6 bases and the J gene lost 2 bases, with 7 bases spanning the gap. The CDR3 DNA follows: TGTGCCAGCAGGGACAGTAACACTGAAGCTTTCTTT. Protein: CASRDSNTEAFF. Looking up the rest from reference TRBV2 and TRBJ1-1 gives the full variable domain: EPEVTQTPSHQVTQMGQEVILRCVPISNHLYFYWYRQILGQKVEFLVSFYNNEISEKSEIFDDQFSVERPDGSNFTLKIRSTKLEDSAMYFCASRDSNTEAFFGQGTRLTVV.

The chain combines TRBV10-1 with TRBJ1-2, with 8 bases identical to TRBD1. Germline V CDR1 and CDR2: WNHNN, SYGVQD (reference sequence). This CDR3 comprises 14 residues. Losses at the gene ends were 2 bases for V and 4 bases for J; bases not matched to a gene: 3. For the CDR3, the DNA is TGCGCCAGCAGTGAGAGGACAGGGACCTATGGCTACACCTTC. It encodes CASSERTGTYGYTF.

This chain uses TRBV19 with TRBJ1-3; 7 nucleotides agree with TRBD1. The trim removed 4 bases at V and 0 bases at J, leaving 9 bases unmatched. Germline CDR1 LNHDA, CDR2 SQIVND (reference sequence). The CDR3 runs to 17 residues. CDR3: CASSTLTTGSSGNTIYF. Written as DNA, the CDR3 is TGTGCCAGTAGTACTCTCACGACAGGGTCCTCTGGAAACACCATATATTTT. Using reference TRBV19 and TRBJ1-3 for the parts outside the CDR3, the full variable domain is DGGITQSPKYLFRKEGQNVTLSCEQNLNHDAMYWYRQDPGQGLRLIYYSQIVNDFQKGDIAEGYSVSREKKESFPLTVTSAQKNPTAFYLCASSTLTTGSSGNTIYFGEGSWLTVV.

This sequence joins TRBV10-1 and TRBJ2-1; 8 bases align to TRBD2. Germline CDR1 WNHNN, CDR2 SYGVQD (reference sequence). CDR3 length equals 14 residues. Trimming took 4 bases from V and 7 from J; bases not matched to a gene: 6. CDR3 nucleotides: TGCGCCAGCAGTGGTGGCGGGAGGATGAATGAGCAGTTCTTC. Its protein is CASSGGGRMNEQFF.

The rearrangement uses TRBV6-1 and TRBJ2-5; 15 nucleotides match TRBD2. The CDR3 has 18 amino acids. Germline loops: CDR1 MNHNS, CDR2 SASEGT. The trim removed 1 base at V and 4 bases at J, leaving 7 bases unmatched. CDR3 sequence reads: CASSEVPGLAGGRETQYF. The CDR3 DNA follows: TGTGCCAGCAGTGAAGTCCCAGGACTAGCGGGAGGGCGAGAGACCCAGTACTTC.

The V gene is TRBV19, the J gene TRBJ1-1, with 10 bases matching TRBD1. Germline CDR1 is LNHDA and CDR2 is SQIVND (reference sequence). The CDR3 runs 15 residues. V lost 5 bases to trimming and J lost 2 bases; unmatched junction nucleotides: 5. The CDR3 bases are TGTGCCAGTAGTTTCGGGACAGGGGTTAACACTGAAGCTTTCTTT. Protein product: CASSFGTGVNTEAFF. Looking up the rest from reference TRBV19 and TRBJ1-1 gives the full variable domain: DGGITQSPKYLFRKEGQNVTLSCEQNLNHDAMYWYRQDPGQGLRLIYYSQIVNDFQKGDIAEGYSVSREKKESFPLTVTSAQKNPTAFYLCASSFGTGVNTEAFFGQGTRLTVV.

This clone was seen a few times. J is TRBJ1-1 and V is TRBV3-1 (or the pseudogene TRBV3-2), with 7 bases that match TRBD1. Germline V lookup: CDR1 LGHDT, CDR2 YNNKEL (reference sequence). The length of the CDR3 is 14 residues. Losses at the gene ends were 4 bases for V and 2 bases for J; bases not matched to a gene: 4. CDR3 DNA: TGTGCCAGCAGCCGAGGAGGGGGCAACACTGAAGCTTTCTTT. As protein: CASSRGGGNTEAFF.

The V and J genes are TRBV30 and TRBJ1-2, with D perhaps matching TRBD1 (5 bases). This CDR3 has 15 amino acids. Germline V gene sequence: CDR1 GTSNPN, CDR2 SVGIG (reference sequence). The V gene lost 3 bases and the J gene lost 8 bases, with 22 bases spanning the gap. CDR3 in amino acids: CAWRVAGTGPGGYTF. The CDR3 region has the DNA TGTGCCTGGAGAGTAGCCGGGACTGGGCCGGGAGGCTACACCTTC. The full variable domain, with the rest looked up from reference TRBV30 and TRBJ1-2, is SQTIHQWPATLVQPVGSPLSLECTVEGTSNPNLYWYRQAAGRGLQLLFYSVGIGQISSEVPQNLSASRPQDRQFILSSKKLLLSDSGFYLCAWRVAGTGPGGYTFGSGTRLTVV.

The chain couples TRBV30 to TRBJ2-2; 8 bases are a match to TRBD1. V lost 3 bases and J lost 5; bases outside the gene matches: 5. This CDR3 contains 14 residues. CDR1 and CDR2 from the germline V gene are GTSNPN and SVGIG (reference sequence). CDR3 sequence reads: CAWSPGQDTGELFF. CDR3 in DNA: TGTGCCTGGAGCCCGGGACAGGATACCGGGGAGCTGTTTTTT.

This clone was recorded once. The chain is built from TRBV7-2 and TRBJ1-5; tentative D call: TRBD1 (6 bases). The germline V gene has CDR1 SGHTA and CDR2 FQGNSA. Trimming pared 5 bases from V and 1 base from J, leaving 9 bases between. This CDR3 region has 14 residues. For the CDR3, the DNA is TGTGCCAGCAGCCATACAGGGAGCAATCAGCCCCAGCATTTT. Its translation: CASSHTGSNQPQHF.

CDR3 loop: CASSSDRGNTEAFF. DNA of the CDR3: TGTGCCAGCAGCTCGGACAGGGGGAACACTGAAGCTTTCTTT. The chain links TRBV11-3 to TRBJ1-1, with 9 bases fitting TRBD1. The ends lost 4 bases at V and 1 base at J; junction bases unmatched: 1. The CDR3 length is 14 residues. Germline values: CDR1 SGHNT, CDR2 YENEEA.

This clone was seen once. V gene TRBV6-2 or TRBV6-3 combines with J gene TRBJ1-1; the D gene is possibly TRBD1 (5 bases). The CDR3 is 14 amino acids. Germline CDR1 is MNHEY and CDR2 is SVGEGT. V lost 1 base to trimming and J lost 5 bases, with 11 bases between them. CDR3 in DNA: TGTGCCAGCAGTTACTTGGGGGGGAGGACTGAAGCTTTCTTT. This encodes CASSYLGGRTEAFF.

CDR3 in amino acids: CASKRGNYGYTF. In DNA, the CDR3 is TGTGCCAGCAAGCGGGGGAACTATGGCTACACCTTC. The chain has TRBV6-5 and TRBJ1-2, with D possibly being TRBD1 (5 bases). Trimming cost V 7 bases and J 2 bases, with 8 bases left between them. The CDR3 runs 12 residues. Germline V gene sequence: CDR1 MNHEY, CDR2 SVGAGI.

The chain's CDR3 is CASRNQGSYGYTF. CDR3 nucleotide sequence: TGTGCCAGCAGGAATCAGGGGTCCTATGGCTACACCTTC. This chain uses TRBV25-1 with TRBJ1-2; D perhaps matches TRBD1 (6 bases). Germline CDR1 is MGHDK and CDR2 is SYGVNS. The CDR3 has 13 amino acids. V gave up 6 bases and J gave up 4 bases, with 12 bases separating them.

The sample holds one count of this clone. The CDR3 nucleotides are TGTGCCAGCAGTTACGGGCGTCAGGGATACACCGGGGAGCTGTTTTTT. Translating gives CASSYGRQGYTGELFF. The chain carries TRBV6-2 or TRBV6-3 and TRBJ2-2, with D tentatively TRBD1 (5 bases). CDR3 length equals 16 residues. The ends were cut back, 2 bases at V and 3 bases at J, with 13 bases in the middle. Germline values: CDR1 MNHEY, CDR2 SVGEGT.

The chain has TRBV7-9 and TRBJ2-1; 8 nucleotides match TRBD1. There are 12 residues in the CDR3. The germline gives CDR1 SEHNR, CDR2 FQNEAQ (reference sequence). The V gene end was trimmed by 5 bases and the J gene end by 6 bases; junction bases not matched to a gene: 0. CDR3: CASSQGANEQFF. The CDR3 coding sequence is TGTGCCAGCAGCCAGGGGGCCAATGAGCAGTTCTTC.

The J gene is TRBJ1-2, the V gene TRBV4-1; 12 nucleotides align to TRBD1. Looked up from germline, CDR1 is MGHRA and CDR2 is YSYEKL. Trimming cost V 1 base and J 8 bases; bases outside gene matches: 5. This CDR3 is 15 amino acids long. CDR3 residues: CASSQVGQGAWGYTF. DNA of the CDR3: TGCGCCAGCAGCCAAGTGGGACAGGGGGCGTGGGGCTACACCTTC.

The chain uses TRBV11-2 and TRBJ2-7, with D perhaps matching TRBD1 (6 bases). V dropped 4 bases and J dropped 7 bases, with 8 bases sitting between them. Germline V gene lookup returns CDR1 SGHAT and CDR2 FQNNGV. There are 11 residues in the CDR3. The CDR3 DNA sequence: TGTGCCAGCAGCTCCACAGGGGAGCAGTACTTC. Translated, it gives CASSSTGEQYF.

This clone was seen only a few times. J is TRBJ2-5 and V is TRBV7-6; 14 nucleotides line up with TRBD2. The CDR3 consists of 19 residues. Germline values: CDR1 SGHVS, CDR2 FNYEAQ. Trimming took 0 bases from V and 4 from J; bases not matched to a gene: 10. The CDR3 DNA reads as TGTGCCAGCAGCTTAGCCTTTTGGACTAGCGGGAGGATGGGAGAGACCCAGTACTTC. Encoded protein: CASSLAFWTSGRMGETQYF.

The genes are TRBV13 and TRBJ2-1; TRBD2 matches 13 bases. V trimming: 1 base; J trimming: 0 bases; junction bases outside the gene matches: 6. Germline values: CDR1 PRHDT, CDR2 FYEKMQ (reference sequence). The CDR3 spans 19 residues. CDR3: CASSLEGLAGRSSYNEQFF. The CDR3 DNA follows: TGTGCCAGCAGCTTAGAGGGACTAGCGGGGAGGAGCTCCTACAATGAGCAGTTCTTC.

The chain joins TRBV9 to TRBJ1-2, with 8 bases lining up with TRBD1. The CDR3 runs 15 residues. Per the germline V gene, CDR1 is SGDLS and CDR2 is YYNGEE. V shed 3 bases, J shed 2 bases, and the junction held 6 bases outside the gene matches. CDR3 bases: TGTGCCAGCAGCGCCACGGGACAGGTCAACTATGGCTACACCTTC. Encoded protein: CASSATGQVNYGYTF.

This clone has more than one count but fewer than ten. V usage is TRBV9 and J usage is TRBJ1-2; 9 nucleotides match TRBD1. CDR3 size: 13 residues. The ends lost 0 bases at V and 7 bases at J; junction bases unmatched: 1. Per the germline V gene, CDR1 is SGDLS and CDR2 is YYNGEE. Written as DNA, the CDR3 is TGTGCCAGCAGCGTAGAGACAGGGGGTGGCTACACCTTC. Translation gives CASSVETGGGYTF.

DNA of the CDR3: TGTGCCAGCTACAGACAGGGGGCCTCCTACGAGCAGTACTTC. It codes for CASYRQGASYEQYF. The V and J genes are TRBV6-5 and TRBJ2-7, with 10 nucleotides matching TRBD1. The CDR3 is made up of 14 amino acids. Germline trimming cut 8 bases from V and 0 bases from J; bases unmatched to any gene: 4. CDR1 is MNHEY, CDR2 SVGAGI, per germline.

The genes are TRBV7-9 and TRBJ2-5, with 15 bases that match TRBD2. From germline, CDR1 is SEHNR and CDR2 FQNEAQ (reference sequence). V dropped 5 bases and J dropped 5; count of bases not matched to a gene: 9. This CDR3 is built from 17 residues. CDR3 in DNA: TGTGCCAGCAGCCCAGGACTAGCGGGAGGGAGATCGGAGACCCAGTACTTC. Translated: CASSPGLAGGRSETQYF. Full variable domain (outside the CDR3, taken from reference TRBV7-9 and TRBJ2-5): DTGVSQNPRHKITKRGQNVTFRCDPISEHNRLYWYRQTLGQGPEFLTYFQNEAQLEKSRLLSDRFSAERPKGSFSTLEIQRTEQGDSAMYLCASSPGLAGGRSETQYFGPGTRLLVL.

This chain joins TRBV5-1 and TRBJ2-7; no clear D. V lost 2 bases, J lost 3 bases, and 9 bases lay in between. This CDR3 has 13 residues. Germline assignment: CDR1 SGHRS and CDR2 YFSETQ. The CDR3 DNA sequence: TGCGCCAGCAGCTTACCAGATAACTACGAGCAGTACTTC. Protein: CASSLPDNYEQYF.